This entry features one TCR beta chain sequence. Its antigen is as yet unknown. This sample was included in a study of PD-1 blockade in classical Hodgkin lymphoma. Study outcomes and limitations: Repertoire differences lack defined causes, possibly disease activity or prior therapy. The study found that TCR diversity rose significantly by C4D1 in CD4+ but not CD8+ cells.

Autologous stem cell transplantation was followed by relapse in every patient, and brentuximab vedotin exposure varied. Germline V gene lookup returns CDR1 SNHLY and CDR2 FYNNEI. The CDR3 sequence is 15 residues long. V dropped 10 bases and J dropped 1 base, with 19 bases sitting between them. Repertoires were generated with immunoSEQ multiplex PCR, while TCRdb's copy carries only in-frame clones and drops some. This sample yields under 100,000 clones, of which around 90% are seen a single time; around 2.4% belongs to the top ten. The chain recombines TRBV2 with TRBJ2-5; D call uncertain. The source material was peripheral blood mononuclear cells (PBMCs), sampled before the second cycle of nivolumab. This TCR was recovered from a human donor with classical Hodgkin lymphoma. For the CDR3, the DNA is TGTGCCACCGTTCTTAATTCAGAGCTCCAAGAGACCCAGTACTTC. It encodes CATVLNSELQETQYF. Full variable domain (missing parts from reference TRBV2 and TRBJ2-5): EPEVTQTPSHQVTQMGQEVILRCVPISNHLYFYWYRQILGQKVEFLVSFYNNEISEKSEIFDDQFSVERPDGSNFTLKIRSTKLEDSAMYFCATVLNSELQETQYFGPGTRLLVL.